These 23 T cell receptor beta chains came from one sample sequenced in a study of blood T cell repertoires in COVID-19. The method was immunoSEQ multiplex PCR; TCRdb's version includes in-frame clones alone and lacks a portion of them. The table lists nearly 50,000 clones, approximately 85% of them singletons. Sequences were obtained from peripheral blood. These receptor sequences come from a human donor in a cohort sampled during active COVID-19.

The chain is built from TRBV6-2 or TRBV6-3 and TRBJ2-7, with 8 bases that match TRBD2. Germline assignment: CDR1 MNHEY and CDR2 SVGEGT. CDR3 length equals 13 residues. The junction had 3 bases not matched to a gene; V was cut back by 2 bases and J by 6 bases. CDR3 coding DNA: TGTGCCAGCAGTTACCAAGCGGGGGCCGAGCAGTACTTC. This translates into CASSYQAGAEQYF.

The chain combines TRBV12-3 or TRBV12-4 with TRBJ2-5; perhaps TRBD2 as D (6 bases). This CDR3 has 12 amino acids. Trimming took 8 bases from V and 7 from J, leaving 14 bases between them. The CDR3 sequence: CASGDRDWTQYF. CDR3 sequence (DNA): TGTGCCAGCGGAGATAGGGACTGGACCCAGTACTTC.

V is TRBV5-1 and J is TRBJ2-1, with a possible D match to TRBD2 (6 bases). Trimming left V 4 bases short and J 8 bases short, with 16 bases between. The germline gives CDR1 SGHRS, CDR2 YFSETQ. CDR3 size: 14 residues. CDR3 DNA: TGCGCCAGCAGCCTATCCGGGGCTAGCGATGAGCAGTTCTTC. This codes for CASSLSGASDEQFF. Filled out from reference TRBV5-1 and TRBJ2-1, the complete variable domain reads KAGVTQTPRYLIKTRGQQVTLSCSPISGHRSVSWYQQTPGQGLQFLFEYFSETQRNKGNFPGRFSGRQFSNSRSEMNVSTLELGDSALYLCASSLSGASDEQFFGPGTRLTVL.

This sequence joins TRBV2 and TRBJ1-5; the D is unclear. The germline CDR1 and CDR2 sequences are SNHLY and FYNNEI. CDR3 length: 15 residues. Deletions cut 1 base from V and 7 bases from J, with 14 bases between. CDR3 in DNA: TGTGCCAGCAGTGAAGTTGTCCGGGGTGGACAGCCCCAGCATTTT. Translating gives CASSEVVRGGQPQHF.

Worth noting for this clone: Other DNA variants within this sample encode the same CDR3. This rearrangement joins TRBV6-5 to TRBJ2-3; a weak D match, TRBD2 (7 bases). Trimming cost V 0 bases and J 5 bases, with 12 bases left between them. Germline V gene lookup returns CDR1 MNHEY and CDR2 SVGAGI. The CDR3 sequence is 15 residues long. This chain's CDR3 is CASSYSRGGGDTQYF. In nucleotides, the CDR3 is TGTGCCAGCAGTTACTCGAGGGGGGGAGGAGATACGCAGTATTTT.

In this sample, this clone turned up once. V is TRBV6-5 and J is TRBJ1-1, with 9 bases matching TRBD1. J gave up 5 bases and V 6 bases, and 4 bases lay outside the gene matches. CDR1 and CDR2 from the germline V gene are MNHEY and SVGAGI. CDR3 length equals 13 residues. The CDR3 DNA reads as TGTGCCAGCAGCGACAGGGGGATAACTGAAGCTTTCTTT. Translating gives CASSDRGITEAFF.

This chain joins TRBV9 and TRBJ2-2, with a weak D call TRBD2 (5 bases). The CDR3 length is 16 residues. Per the germline V gene, CDR1 is SGDLS and CDR2 is YYNGEE. The V and J ends lost 2 bases and 4 bases respectively, with 15 bases between them. CDR3 in DNA: TGTGCCAGCAGCGTTAGAGCGGACTCTACCACCGGGGAGCTGTTTTTT. Protein sequence: CASSVRADSTTGELFF.

V gene TRBV28 combines with J gene TRBJ1-5, with a weak D call TRBD1 (6 bases). CDR1 and CDR2 from the germline V gene are MDHEN and SYDVKM. The germline V and J ends were trimmed by 2 bases and 5 bases, with 13 bases remaining between them. This CDR3 comprises 15 residues. Here the CDR3 reads CASSLSQGNYQPQHF. The DNA for the CDR3 is TGTGCCAGCAGTTTAAGCCAGGGGAATTATCAGCCCCAGCATTTT.

The chain joins TRBV18 to TRBJ1-1; 10 nucleotides match TRBD1. Germline V CDR1 and CDR2: KGHSH, LQKENI. V trimming: 3 bases; J trimming: 4 bases; junction bases outside the gene matches: 2. There are 14 residues in the CDR3. The CDR3 reads CASSPRTGGTEAFF. The DNA of the CDR3 is TGTGCCAGCTCACCCAGGACAGGGGGCACTGAAGCTTTCTTT.

CDR3 bases: TGCGCCAGCAGCCTCCTTTCGGACTACCTGAGTGGCAATGAGCAGTTCTTC. It is translated as CASSLLSDYLSGNEQFF. This rearrangement joins TRBV4-1 to TRBJ2-1; D is perhaps TRBD2 (6 bases). The CDR3 covers 17 residues. Germline CDR1 MGHRA, CDR2 YSYEKL. V lost 4 bases and J lost 6, with 22 bases in between.

This chain links TRBV1 with TRBJ2-1; the table's D call TRBD2 went unverified against the DNA. TRBV1 is annotated as a pseudogene. The CDR3 loop spans 17 amino acids. The CDR3 DNA is TGCACCAGCAGCCAAGACTTAGCGGGGGGAGGGTGGAATGAGCAGTTCTTC. Amino acid sequence: CTSSQDLAGGGWNEQFF.

This chain uses TRBV28 with TRBJ2-7, with 10 nucleotides matching TRBD2. The length of the CDR3 is 15 residues. Losses at the gene ends were 5 bases for V and 0 bases for J; bases not matched to a gene: 4. Germline values: CDR1 MDHEN, CDR2 SYDVKM. The CDR3: CASSRSSGGSYEQYF. The DNA for the CDR3 is TGTGCCAGCAGTCGTTCTAGCGGGGGCTCCTACGAGCAGTACTTC. Full variable domain (missing parts from reference TRBV28 and TRBJ2-7): DVKVTQSSRYLVKRTGEKVFLECVQDMDHENMFWYRQDPGLGLRLIYFSYDVKMKEKGDIPEGYSVSREKKERFSLILESASTNQTSMYLCASSRSSGGSYEQYFGPGTRLTVT.

Here the CDR3 DNA reads TGTGCCAGCAGCCAAGTGGGACTAGCGGGGTCTAGCACAGATACGCAGTATTTT. Translation: CASSQVGLAGSSTDTQYF. The chain combines TRBV4-2 with TRBJ2-3; 13 bases are a match to TRBD2. The CDR3 covers 18 residues. The V gene's germline CDR1 is LGHNA and CDR2 YNFKEQ. V was clipped by 1 base and J by 0 bases; unmatched bases: 4.

The gene calls are TRBV7-3 and TRBJ1-1, with a weak D call TRBD1 (5 bases). V gave up 5 bases and J gave up 3 bases, with 10 bases separating them. The germline CDR1 and CDR2 sequences are SGHTA and FQGTGA. The CDR3 sequence is 13 residues long. CDR3 amino acids: CASSQDSHTEAFF. The CDR3 DNA is TGTGCCAGCAGCCAAGACAGCCACACTGAAGCTTTCTTT.

The chain has TRBV10-3 and TRBJ1-3, with 8 bases aligning to TRBD1. Germline CDR1 is ENHRY and CDR2 is SYGVKD. V shed 3 bases, J shed 4 bases, and the junction held 5 bases outside the gene matches. The CDR3 has 15 residues. The CDR3 region has the DNA TGTGCCATCAGTGAAGGAACAGGGGGAGGAAACACCATATATTTT. This encodes CAISEGTGGGNTIYF.

V gene TRBV5-1 combines with J gene TRBJ1-2; D remains unclear. CDR1 is SGHRS and CDR2 is YFSETQ in the germline V gene. V lost 1 base to trimming and J lost 1 base, with 11 bases between them. This CDR3 region has 15 residues. CDR3 nucleotides: TGCGCCAGCAGCTTGACGGCGGGGAATAACTATGGCTACACCTTC. Protein product: CASSLTAGNNYGYTF.

This clone was recorded only once. The V and J genes are TRBV2 and TRBJ2-5; the match to TRBD2 covers 12 bases. With 0 bases clipped from V and 2 bases from J, the junction kept 1 base outside the gene matches. Germline V gene sequence: CDR1 SNHLY, CDR2 FYNNEI. This CDR3 has 16 residues. CDR3 region: CASSEALAGGQETQYF. The DNA for the CDR3 is TGTGCCAGCAGTGAAGCTCTAGCGGGGGGGCAAGAGACCCAGTACTTC.

This sequence joins TRBV30 and TRBJ1-4; D is perhaps TRBD1 (6 bases). Germline assignment: CDR1 GTSNPN and CDR2 SVGIG (reference sequence). The CDR3 is 13 residues long. The germline V and J ends were trimmed by 4 bases and 2 bases, with 8 bases remaining between them. The CDR3 here is CAWNRATNEKLFF. In DNA, the CDR3 is TGTGCCTGGAACAGGGCGACTAATGAAAAACTGTTTTTT.

The chain employs TRBV27 and TRBJ2-5; the D is unclear. CDR1 and CDR2 (germline): MNHEY, SMNVEV (reference sequence). V lost 4 bases to trimming and J lost 0 bases, with 15 bases between them. CDR3 length: 16 amino acids. CDR3 nucleotide sequence: TGTGCCAGCAGTTCAAGCGCCGCTTGGGACCAAGAGACCCAGTACTTC. Amino acid sequence: CASSSSAAWDQETQYF.

The chain has TRBV6-1 and TRBJ2-6; TRBD1 is a possible D gene (5 bases). This CDR3 is 16 amino acids long. Germline V gives CDR1 MNHNS, CDR2 SASEGT. V was cut by 1 base and J by 2 bases, with 9 bases left in between. CDR3 amino acids: CASSEGGHTGANVLTF. The CDR3 DNA is TGTGCCAGCAGTGAAGGGGGCCATACTGGGGCCAACGTCCTGACTTTC.

This rearrangement joins TRBV7-2 to TRBJ2-1; TRBD2 aligns across 8 bases. The junction had 5 bases not matched to a gene; V was cut back by 5 bases and J by 5 bases. Germline V gives CDR1 SGHTA, CDR2 FQGNSA. CDR3 size: 14 residues. Here the CDR3 DNA reads TGTGCCAGCAGCCCGCGGGGGGTGGACAATGAGCAGTTCTTC. As protein: CASSPRGVDNEQFF.

This clone has a single count. This chain connects TRBV4-2 to TRBJ1-1, with 9 positions matching TRBD1. CDR3 length equals 13 residues. Per germline, CDR1 LGHNA and CDR2 YNFKEQ. The V segment lost 0 bases and the J segment 11 bases; nucleotides outside the gene matches: 4. The CDR3: CASSQDIDRGAFF. The CDR3 coding sequence is TGTGCCAGCAGCCAAGATATAGACAGGGGGGCTTTCTTT.

This clone was detected a few times. This sequence joins TRBV5-1 and TRBJ2-1; 14 nucleotides align to TRBD2. This CDR3 is 19 amino acids long. Per germline, CDR1 SGHRS and CDR2 YFSETQ. J was trimmed by 8 bases and V by 4 bases; bases with no gene match: 17. The CDR3 DNA sequence: TGCGCCAGCAGCGTCGGCCTCGGGACTAGCGGGAGAGTTGGCCATGAGCAGTTCTTC. Amino acid sequence: CASSVGLGTSGRVGHEQFF.